This note documents a single TCR beta chain sequence. This clonotype was seen more than once but under ten times. The target of this receptor is not known. No base quality information exists; no much larger clone differs at one position. This sample stems from a study of T cell repertoires in cytomegalovirus infection (dated by TCRdb to between 2018 and 2021). General notes on the study: Donor HLA type was relevant to the analysis, as public TCR beta signatures indicated carriage of CMV infection together with the matching HLA type.

The sequencing machine was an Illumina HiSeq 1500. TCRdb trimmed the raw reads at Q25, called clones with MiXCR and kept productive beta chains. Entries are consolidated by CDR3 protein sequence, retaining the most common genes and DNA. Within this sample are some 230,000 distinct CDR3 sequences, with 20% to 25% of them counted one time only. 15% to 20% of the sample is held by the ten biggest clonotypes. From the cysteine up to the phenylalanine, the CDR3 has a length of 17 residues. Only CDR3 DNA remains: 51 bases, in frame from the first base. Trimming accounts for 6 bases at V and 0 bases at J, while the number of junction bases matched to no gene is 8. From the germline V gene, CDR1 is MDHEN and CDR2 is SYDVKM. Results and caveats for the whole study, not just this receptor: In both this cohort and an independent cohort of 300 to 450 donors, the cumulative frequency of public TCR beta family members distinguished carriers of CMV infection plus the relevant HLA type. The ex vivo response was dominated by HLA-C-restricted CMV-specific TCR beta clonotypes, and the single most frequent clonotype in two of eight donors was supplied by these HLA-C-restricted clonotypes.

This receptor chain uses TRBV28 and TRBJ2-6; TRBD1 matches 7 bases in the middle. The receptor's source is a human donor in good health (CMV status not recorded). Some clones in this sample may be carry-over from other donors' samples. The sequencing input was CD8+ T cells from PBMCs. The bases are TGTGCCAGCAGCTGGCCAGGGGGAGTCTCTGGGGCCAACGTCCTGACTTTC. Translated, it gives CASSWPGGVSGANVLTF.